This T cell receptor beta chain came from a study of regulatory T cells in long-lasting Graves disease. iRepertoire HTBI primers and Arm-PCR of CDR3 regions built TCR beta libraries. TCRdb processed the multiplex PCR reads anew with MiXCR; each CDR3 protein has one entry. The data contain more than 350,000 distinct CDR3 sequences, more than 12% of them seen just once; the ten biggest clones take up over 15%. Time point reported: newly diagnosed GD, antithyroid drugs for less than 3 months. After RNA was extracted from PBMCs, the TCR library was made from it. A peripheral blood sample, around 8.5 milliliters in volume, was drawn into EDTA tubes. The same data also contributed to another study, on T cells in Graves' hyperthyroidism and ophthalmopathy.

The sample consisted of peripheral blood mononuclear cells (PBMCs), taken at new diagnosis, from a patient treated with antithyroid drugs. The TCR originated in a young woman with Graves disease.

CDR3 region: CASSQGGGEGTDTQYF. Written as DNA, the CDR3 is TGTGCCAGCAGCCAGGGTGGAGGGGAAGGCACAGATACGCAGTATTTT. The chain recombines TRBV4-2 with TRBJ2-3, with D perhaps TRBD2 (6 bases). With 3 bases removed from V and 1 base from J, the gap between germline ends came to 14 bases. The CDR3 loop spans 16 amino acids. The germline V gene encodes CDR1 LGHNA and CDR2 YNFKEQ.